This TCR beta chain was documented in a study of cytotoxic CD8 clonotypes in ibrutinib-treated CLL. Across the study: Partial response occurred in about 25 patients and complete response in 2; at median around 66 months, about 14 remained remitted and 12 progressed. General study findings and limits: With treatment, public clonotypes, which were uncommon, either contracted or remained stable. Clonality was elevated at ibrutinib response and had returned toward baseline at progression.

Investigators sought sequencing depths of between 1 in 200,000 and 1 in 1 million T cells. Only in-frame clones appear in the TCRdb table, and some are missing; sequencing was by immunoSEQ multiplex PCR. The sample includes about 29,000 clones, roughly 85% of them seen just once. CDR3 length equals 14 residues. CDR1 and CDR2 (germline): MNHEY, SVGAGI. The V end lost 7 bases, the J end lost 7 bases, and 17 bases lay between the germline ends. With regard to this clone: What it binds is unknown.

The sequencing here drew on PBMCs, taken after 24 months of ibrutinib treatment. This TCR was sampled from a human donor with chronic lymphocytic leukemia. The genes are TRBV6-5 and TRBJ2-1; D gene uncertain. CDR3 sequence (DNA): TGTGCCAGCACCGACTGGCTTGTGGGGAATGAGCAGTTCTTC. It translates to CASTDWLVGNEQFF.